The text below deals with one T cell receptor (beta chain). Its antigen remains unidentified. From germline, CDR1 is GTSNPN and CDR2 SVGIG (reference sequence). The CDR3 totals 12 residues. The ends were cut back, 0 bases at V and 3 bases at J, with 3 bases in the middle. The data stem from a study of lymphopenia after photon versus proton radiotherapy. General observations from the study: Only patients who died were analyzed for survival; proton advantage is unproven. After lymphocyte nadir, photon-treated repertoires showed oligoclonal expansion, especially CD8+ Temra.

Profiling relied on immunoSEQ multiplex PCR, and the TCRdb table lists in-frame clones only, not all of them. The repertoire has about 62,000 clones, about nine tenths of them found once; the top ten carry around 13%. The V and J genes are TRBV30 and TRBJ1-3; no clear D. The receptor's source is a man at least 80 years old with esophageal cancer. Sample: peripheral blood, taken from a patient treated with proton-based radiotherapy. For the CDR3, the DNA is TGTGCCTGGAGTGTAGGTGGAAACACCATATATTTT. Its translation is CAWSVGGNTIYF.